Reported below is one T cell receptor beta chain. Exclusion of a patient followed from autoimmune disease history or systemic immunosuppression. This sample is part of a study of OX40 agonist ivuxolimab in advanced cancers. On the study more broadly: The treatment was a fully human IgG2 OX40 agonist, ivuxolimab.

Data came from immunoSEQ multiplex PCR; TCRdb stores just in-frame clones and leaves some out. The repertoire holds 25,000 to 30,000 clones, with roughly 80% as singletons. Trimming stripped 6 bases from V and 4 bases from J, with 9 bases between. There are 13 residues in the CDR3. In germline, CDR1 is LNHDA, CDR2 SQIVND (reference sequence). This rearrangement joins TRBV19 to TRBJ2-2, with D perhaps assigned TRBD1 or TRBD2 (5 bases each). This TCR came from an adult with an advanced solid tumor such as melanoma, head and neck, liver or kidney cancer. The sample consisted of CD4+ or CD8+ T cells sorted from blood, taken in a trial of the OX40 agonist ivuxolimab. CDR3 residues: CASSWGSTGELFF. DNA for the CDR3: TGTGCCAGTAGCTGGGGGAGCACCGGGGAGCTGTTTTTT.